This passage covers 17 T cell receptor beta chains from one sample sequenced in a study of blood T cell repertoires in COVID-19. The assay was immunoSEQ multiplex PCR, and TCRdb's table has in-frame clones only and misses some. The sample yields 120,000 or so clones, about 86% seen once. Sample: peripheral blood. The receptors come from a woman aged 45-60 years with acute or convalescent COVID-19.

This chain links TRBV5-1 with TRBJ2-5; 9 bases are shared with TRBD2. CDR1 is SGHRS and CDR2 is YFSETQ in the germline V gene. The CDR3 is made up of 13 amino acids. With V trimmed by 3 bases and J by 5 bases, 2 bases remained unmatched. The CDR3 region has the DNA TGCGCCAGCAGCTCGGGACTAGCTGAGACCCAGTACTTC. Translating it yields CASSSGLAETQYF. Variable domain in full (rest from reference TRBV5-1 and TRBJ2-5): KAGVTQTPRYLIKTRGQQVTLSCSPISGHRSVSWYQQTPGQGLQFLFEYFSETQRNKGNFPGRFSGRQFSNSRSEMNVSTLELGDSALYLCASSSGLAETQYFGPGTRLLVL.

The chain joins TRBV28 to TRBJ2-6; D is possibly TRBD2 (5 bases). V lost 6 bases, J lost 3 bases, and 9 bases lay in between. The CDR3 extends over 14 amino acids. Germline CDR1 reads MDHEN; CDR2 reads SYDVKM. This CDR3 reads CASSEGFGANVLTF. Written as DNA, the CDR3 is TGTGCCAGCAGCGAGGGTTTTGGGGCCAACGTCCTGACTTTC.

This chain connects TRBV11-2 to TRBJ1-6, with 7 bases aligning to TRBD1. CDR1 is SGHAT and CDR2 is FQNNGV in the germline V gene. The CDR3 extends over 15 amino acids. With V trimmed by 3 bases and J by 8 bases, 7 bases remained unmatched. This chain's CDR3 is CASSFTGAKDSPLHF. CDR3 nucleotide sequence: TGTGCCAGCAGCTTCACAGGGGCTAAGGATTCACCCCTCCACTTT.

This clone showed up just a few times. The gene calls are TRBV29-1 and TRBJ2-1, with TRBD2 matching over 9 bases. Germline V gene data show CDR1 as SQVTM and CDR2 as ANQGSEA. V lost 5 bases, J lost 8 bases, and 10 bases stayed unmatched. The CDR3 has 14 residues. The CDR3 DNA reads as TGCAGCGTTCCGGGACTAGCCGTGTACGATGAGCAGTTCTTC. Translating gives CSVPGLAVYDEQFF.

The chain has TRBV27 and TRBJ2-3, with D possibly being TRBD2 (5 bases). CDR1 MNHEY and CDR2 SMNVEV come from the germline V gene (reference sequence). The ends were cut back, 5 bases at V and 6 bases at J, with 15 bases in the middle. There are 14 residues in the CDR3. CDR3 sequence reads: CASSIRTVRDTQYF. CDR3 DNA sequence: TGTGCCAGCAGTATTCGGACTGTCCGGGATACGCAGTATTTT.

V usage is TRBV27 and J usage is TRBJ1-6, with 9 bases matching TRBD1. Germline values: CDR1 MNHEY, CDR2 SMNVEV (reference sequence). The CDR3 loop spans 16 amino acids. V was clipped by 4 bases and J by 4 bases; unmatched bases: 5. The DNA for the CDR3 is TGTGCCAGCAGTTCCCGACAGGGGGAATATAATTCACCCCTCCACTTT. As protein: CASSSRQGEYNSPLHF.

As to this clone: The germline gene is not matched at one end of the junction; a read error may be the cause. The V call is TRBV19, the J call TRBJ2-1, with 10 bases lining up with TRBD2. Germline V gene sequence: CDR1 LNHDA, CDR2 SQIVND (reference sequence). The CDR3 loop spans 12 amino acids. This CDR3 is CASDQLAGPSVF. Here the CDR3 DNA reads TGTGCCAGCGACCAACTAGCGGGGCCCTCGGTCTTC.

V gene TRBV30 combines with J gene TRBJ1-5; tentatively, D is TRBD1 (5 bases). The ends were cut back, 5 bases at V and 2 bases at J, with 10 bases in the middle. Germline CDR1 GTSNPN, CDR2 SVGIG (reference sequence). This CDR3 spans 13 amino acids. The CDR3 here is CAWAGSGNQPQHF. The CDR3 DNA sequence: TGTGCCTGGGCAGGGTCAGGCAATCAGCCCCAGCATTTT.

The V and J genes are TRBV2 and TRBJ1-3, with 8 nucleotides matching TRBD1. The CDR3 runs to 15 residues. Per germline, CDR1 SNHLY and CDR2 FYNNEI. The V and J ends lost 8 bases and 4 bases, in that order; junction bases with no gene match: 10. In DNA form, the CDR3 reads TGTGCCAGCCACCCGGACAGGGTCGGAGGAAACACCATATATTTT. It yields the protein CASHPDRVGGNTIYF. Complete variable domain (other parts from reference TRBV2 and TRBJ1-3): EPEVTQTPSHQVTQMGQEVILRCVPISNHLYFYWYRQILGQKVEFLVSFYNNEISEKSEIFDDQFSVERPDGSNFTLKIRSTKLEDSAMYFCASHPDRVGGNTIYFGEGSWLTVV.

This chain uses TRBV28 with TRBJ2-7; TRBD2 might be the D (6 bases). CDR3 length equals 15 residues. Germline V gene data show CDR1 as MDHEN and CDR2 as SYDVKM. Between the trimmed V and J ends, which lost 4 bases and 2 bases, there was a span of 15 bases. CDR3 DNA: TGTGCCAGCAGTTCCCAACTAGCTGATGCCTACGAGCAGTACTTC. This encodes CASSSQLADAYEQYF.

J is TRBJ2-1 and V is TRBV10-3, with 13 bases that match TRBD2. Trimming took 5 bases from V and 9 from J; bases not matched to a gene: 13. The germline CDR1 and CDR2 sequences are ENHRY and SYGVKD. The CDR3 totals 17 residues. Here the CDR3 reads CAISRDRTSGRAVEQFF. CDR3 nucleotides: TGTGCCATCAGTCGGGACAGAACTAGCGGGAGGGCCGTTGAGCAGTTCTTC.

The chain is built from TRBV2 and TRBJ2-7; 9 bases map to TRBD2. This CDR3 spans 16 amino acids. Germline CDR1 SNHLY, CDR2 FYNNEI. Unmatched junction bases numbered 7, after V lost 1 base and J lost 3 bases. This chain's CDR3 is CASSEDGLAGFYEQYF. DNA for the CDR3: TGTGCCAGCAGTGAAGATGGTCTAGCGGGATTCTACGAGCAGTACTTC.

The chain employs TRBV9 and TRBJ2-4; 15 bases are a match to TRBD2. The V gene's germline CDR1 is SGDLS and CDR2 YYNGEE. The CDR3 loop spans 17 amino acids. Unmatched junction bases numbered 9, after V lost 4 bases and J lost 7 bases. CDR3 sequence (DNA): TGTGCCAGCAGCCCACCCTCAGGGACTAGCGGGAGGAACATTCAGTACTTC. Translating gives CASSPPSGTSGRNIQYF. The full variable domain, its missing parts supplied by reference TRBV9 and TRBJ2-4, is DSGVTQTPKHLITATGQRVTLRCSPRSGDLSVYWYQQSLDQGLQFLIQYYNGEERAKGNILERFSAQQFPDLHSELNLSSLELGDSALYFCASSPPSGTSGRNIQYFGAGTRLSVL.

V gene TRBV15 combines with J gene TRBJ2-1; 7 bases match TRBD2. V dropped 1 base and J dropped 3; count of bases not matched to a gene: 6. CDR3 size: 16 residues. Germline V CDR1 and CDR2: LNHNV, YYDKDF (reference sequence). CDR3 residues: CATSRGLAENYNEQFF. The CDR3 region has the DNA TGTGCCACCAGCAGAGGTCTAGCGGAAAACTACAATGAGCAGTTCTTC.

The V gene is TRBV6-4, the J gene TRBJ1-5; 9 bases are shared with TRBD1. The V and J ends lost 3 bases and 6 bases, in that order; junction bases with no gene match: 9. From germline, CDR1 is MRHNA and CDR2 SNTAGT. CDR3 length: 16 residues. CDR3 bases: TGTGCCAGCAGTGAGCATACAGGGGGCATTGTTCAGCCCCAGCATTTT. This codes for CASSEHTGGIVQPQHF.

The sample holds one count of this clone. The V and J genes are TRBV18 and TRBJ2-2; 8 positions match TRBD1. In germline, CDR1 is KGHSH, CDR2 LQKENI. J lost 5 bases, V lost 5 bases, and 10 bases had no gene match. CDR3 size: 16 residues. CDR3 nucleotides: TGTGCCAGCTCAACCCAGGGGGCTTCGGAGACCGGGGAGCTGTTTTTT. Amino acid sequence: CASSTQGASETGELFF.

A note on this clone: A much bigger clone sits one base away, suggesting this may be a read error. The chain is built from TRBV2 and TRBJ2-6; D ambiguous. V lost 6 bases and J lost 0, with 3 bases in between. The V gene's germline CDR1 is SNHLY and CDR2 FYNNEI. The CDR3 is made up of 13 amino acids. The CDR3 DNA reads as TGTGCCAGCAGCAGCTCTGGGGCCAACGTCCTGACTTTC. This gives the protein CASSSSGANVLTF. Full variable domain (rest looked up from reference TRBV2 and TRBJ2-6): EPEVTQTPSHQVTQMGQEVILRCVPISNHLYFYWYRQILGQKVEFLVSFYNNEISEKSEIFDDQFSVERPDGSNFTLKIRSTKLEDSAMYFCASSSSGANVLTFGAGSRLTVL.